A selection of T cell receptor beta chains follows, all from one sample in a study of low-dose radiotherapy and immunotherapy resistance in tumors. TCRdb re-derived calls from the reads in MiXCR, one entry per CDR3 protein. The data contain 55,000 to 65,000 distinct CDR3 sequences, about 25% of them singletons. Sequencing used PBMCs, obtained before treatment. The receptors derive from a male donor with rectosigmoid adenocarcinoma. Each CDR3 is given with its conserved first and last residue. D genes are given only for firm matches. The listing skips clone size in some rows; elsewhere it reads once, few, many or a size class.

TRBV5-4	NA	TRBJ1-2	NA	CASSQSQGLNYSYTF	TGTGCCAGCAGTCAATCGCAAGGCCTTAACTATAGCTACACCTTC
TRBV20-1	many	TRBJ2-7	TRBD2	CSAREGGLREQYF	TGCAGTGCTAGAGAGGGGGGACTACGAGAGCAGTACTTC
TRBV7-8	many	TRBJ2-5	NA	CASSLGTVLETQYF	TGTGCCAGCAGCTTAGGGACAGTATTGGAGACCCAGTACTTC
TRBV19	many	TRBJ2-7	NA	CASSSQSSGALYEQYF	TGTGCCAGTAGTAGTCAGTCATCGGGGGCCCTCTACGAGCAGTACTTC
TRBV5-1	NA	TRBJ2-7	TRBD1	CASSLAETRDSSYEQYF	TGCGCCAGCAGCCTGGCCGAAACCCGGGACAGCTCCTACGAGCAGTACTTC
TRBV7-9	NA	TRBJ2-2	NA	CASSFYICSASRQGANTGELFF	NA
TRBV23-1	many	TRBJ1-4	NA	CASSQEKLFF	TGCGCCAGCAGTCAGGAAAAACTGTTTTTT
TRBV12-3/TRBV12-4	few	TRBJ1-6	TRBD1	CASSHDRARKNSPLHF	TGTGCCAGCAGCCACGACAGGGCCAGGAAGAATTCACCCCTCCACTTT
TRBV20-1	many	TRBJ1-1	NA	CSASRDVTEAFF	TGCAGTGCTAGCAGGGACGTCACTGAAGCTTTCTTT
TRBV7-2	few	TRBJ2-1	TRBD2	CASSVISGGALNEQFF	TGTGCCAGCAGCGTGATTAGCGGGGGGGCCCTGAATGAGCAGTTCTTC
TRBV14	many	TRBJ1-2	NA	CASSQDMTAEGYTF	TGTGCCAGCAGCCAAGATATGACGGCCGAAGGCTACACCTTC
TRBV21-1	many	TRBJ2-6	NA	CASSKVTVTPVSGANVLTF	TGTGCCAGCAGCAAAGTTACGGTTACTCCGGTCTCTGGGGCCAACGTCCTGACTTTC
TRBV4-1	many	TRBJ2-7	TRBD1	CASSASGTGAYEQYF	TGCGCCAGCAGCGCCTCCGGGACAGGGGCCTACGAGCAGTACTTC
TRBV2	NA	TRBJ1-2	TRBD1	CASRGQGSNYGYTF	TGTGCCAGCAGGGGACAGGGATCTAACTATGGCTACACCTTC
TRBV12-3/TRBV12-4	NA	TRBJ2-5	NA	CASSLARRTQYF	TGTGCCAGCAGTTTAGCCCGGAGGACCCAGTACTTC
TRBV2	many	TRBJ2-7	TRBD2	CASSEAGLAYEQYF	TGTGCCAGCAGTGAAGCGGGACTAGCCTACGAGCAGTACTTC
TRBV5-3	NA	TRBJ2-7	TRBD2	CASSLDWGLAGEIYEQYF	TGTGCCAGCAGCTTGGATTGGGGACTAGCGGGAGAAATATACGAGCAGTACTTC
TRBV27	NA	TRBJ2-7	NA	CASSLSDGYEQYF	TGTGCCAGCAGTTTAAGCGACGGTTACGAGCAGTACTTC
TRBV27	many	TRBJ2-1	NA	CASSLSRVGEQFF	TGTGCCAGCAGTTTATCAAGAGTCGGTGAGCAGTTCTTC
TRBV12-3/TRBV12-4	many	TRBJ2-7	NA	CASNPSGRRDEQYF	TGTGCCAGCAACCCCTCAGGACGCCGCGACGAGCAGTACTTC
TRBV7-6	many	TRBJ1-3	TRBD1	CASSPGQGGGNTIYF	TGTGCTAGCAGCCCCGGACAGGGTGGTGGAAACACCATATATTTT
TRBV7-9	many	TRBJ1-6	NA	CASRSGESSYNSPLHF	TGTGCCAGCCGCTCAGGGGAGAGCTCCTATAATTCACCCCTCCACTTT
TRBV6-2/TRBV6-3	many	TRBJ2-7	NA	CASTRLRGEQYF	TGTGCCAGCACTCGATTGCGGGGCGAGCAGTACTTC
TRBV7-9	once	TRBJ2-7	NA	CASSPPLQGYHYEQYF	TGTGCCAGCAGCCCGCCCCTACAGGGATACCACTACGAGCAGTACTTC
TRBV14	many	TRBJ1-1	NA	CASSPFGVMNTEAFF	TGTGCCAGCAGCCCATTCGGAGTTATGAACACTGAAGCTTTCTTT
TRBV7-9	many	TRBJ2-7	TRBD2	CASSPRLAGSTEQYF	TGTGCCAGCAGCCCAAGACTAGCGGGCTCAACCGAGCAGTACTTC
TRBV6-6	many	TRBJ1-5	NA	CASRLQSNQPQHF	TGTGCCAGCAGGTTACAAAGCAATCAGCCCCAGCATTTT
TRBV6-2/TRBV6-3	many	TRBJ2-2	TRBD1	CASKAWTGEVGELFF	TGTGCCAGCAAGGCCTGGACAGGGGAGGTCGGGGAGCTGTTTTTT
TRBV18	few	TRBJ2-3	NA	CASSPLAARTSTDTQYF	TGTGCCAGCTCACCACTAGCGGCAAGAACTAGCACAGATACGCAGTATTTT
TRBV5-1	NA	TRBJ2-3	NA	CASSSDGSGTDTQYF	TGCGCCAGCAGCTCCGACGGGAGTGGGACAGATACGCAGTATTTT
TRBV29-1	many	TRBJ2-5	TRBD2	CSVERVAGGKETQYF	TGCAGCGTTGAGAGGGTAGCGGGAGGGAAGGAGACCCAGTACTTC
TRBV7-2	many	TRBJ2-3	NA	CASSPGGPSDTQYF	TGTGCCAGCAGTCCCGGGGGGCCGTCGGATACGCAGTATTTT
TRBV12-3/TRBV12-4	many	TRBJ2-1	NA	CASSLTDRRSYNEQFF	TGTGCCAGCAGTTTAACCGACAGGCGTTCCTACAATGAGCAGTTCTTC
TRBV6-5	medium-sized	TRBJ2-1	NA	CASSPDSSNRRFF	TGTGCCAGCAGCCCGGACAGCTCGAATCGGCGGTTCTTC
TRBV28	few	TRBJ1-5	TRBD1	CASISRGRYQPQHF	TGTGCCAGCATTTCCAGGGGGCGATATCAGCCCCAGCATTTT
TRBV7-9	medium-sized	TRBJ1-2	NA	CASSQGSVSRVWGYTF	TGCGCCAGCAGCCAAGGCAGCGTATCCAGGGTCTGGGGCTACACCTTC
TRBV20-1	medium-sized	TRBJ2-7	NA	CSARGMTGTYEQYF	TGCAGTGCTAGGGGTATGACAGGCACCTACGAGCAGTACTTC
TRBV2	many	TRBJ1-5	TRBD1	CASSWDRHSNQPQHF	TGTGCCAGCAGTTGGGACAGACATAGCAATCAGCCCCAGCATTTT
TRBV6-1	NA	TRBJ1-5	NA	CASSETDISNQPQHF	TGTGCCAGCAGTGAAACAGATATTAGCAATCAGCCCCAGCATTTT
TRBV14	many	TRBJ1-6	NA	CASSQAPYTPLHF	TGTGCCAGCAGCCAAGCGCCGTATACACCCCTCCACTTT
TRBV6-2/TRBV6-3	many	TRBJ1-1	NA	CASRGSKGTLNTEAFF	TGTGCCAGCAGGGGATCGAAAGGAACCCTGAACACTGAAGCTTTCTTT
TRBV12-3/TRBV12-4	many	TRBJ1-2	TRBD1	CASRGTGRSVGYTF	TGTGCCAGCAGGGGGACAGGCCGATCGGTCGGCTACACCTTC
TRBV7-9	NA	TRBJ2-5	TRBD2	CASSPPYRLAVKETQYF	TGTGCCAGCAGCCCCCCTTATCGGCTAGCGGTAAAAGAGACCCAGTACTTC
TRBV11-2	many	TRBJ2-7	TRBD2	CASSLASGSNEQYF	TGTGCCAGCAGCTTGGCTAGCGGGAGCAACGAGCAGTACTTC
TRBV28	NA	TRBJ1-2	NA	CASSLPNMGGYTF	TGTGCCAGCAGTTTGCCCAACATGGGGGGCTACACCTTC
TRBV4-2	few	TRBJ2-2	NA	CASSPDAANTGELFF	TGTGCCAGCAGCCCAGACGCAGCCAACACCGGGGAGCTGTTTTTT
TRBV5-1	many	TRBJ1-1	TRBD1	CASSSTGKTEAFF	TGCGCCAGCAGCTCGACAGGGAAAACTGAAGCTTTCTTT
TRBV5-6	NA	TRBJ1-2	NA	CASSPTPNYGYTF	TGTGCCAGCAGCCCGACACCAAACTATGGCTACACCTTC
TRBV5-4	many	TRBJ1-1	TRBD1	CASSQTGGNTEAFF	TGTGCCAGCAGCCAGACAGGGGGGAACACTGAAGCTTTCTTT
TRBV28	many	TRBJ1-1	NA	CASSAHSFETPEAFF	TGTGCCAGCAGTGCCCACTCGTTTGAAACGCCTGAAGCTTTCTTT
TRBV28	many	TRBJ1-4	NA	CASRQGHEKLFF	TGTGCCAGCAGACAAGGACATGAGAAACTGTTTTTT
TRBV6-2/TRBV6-3	many	TRBJ2-7	NA	CASSGISTGRRAYEQYF	TGTGCCAGCAGTGGTATATCGACAGGACGTAGGGCCTACGAGCAGTACTTC
TRBV4-3	many	TRBJ1-3	NA	CASSQDRIGGSTGNTIYF	TGCGCCAGCAGCCAAGATCGGATAGGGGGAAGTACTGGAAACACCATATATTTT
TRBV28	many	TRBJ2-1	TRBD2	CASSPKPWTSVEQFF	TGTGCCAGCAGTCCAAAACCCTGGACTAGCGTCGAGCAGTTCTTC